Described below is a single TCR beta chain sequence and its context. What it binds is not known. Between the trimmed V and J ends, which lost 2 bases and 0 bases, there was a span of 6 bases. Per the germline V gene, CDR1 is SGHDT and CDR2 is YYEEEE. CDR3 length: 15 residues. This sample stems from a study of CD8+ T cells in alopecia areata. Turning to the study itself: Among treated patients, oral tofacitinib was administered at 5 to 10 mg twice daily. Once tofacitinib had been taken for 6 to 18 months, 6 months off drug followed.

Investigators isolated RNA and reverse transcribed it into cDNA to act as the sequencing template. Only in-frame clones appear in the TCRdb table, and some are missing; sequencing was by immunoSEQ multiplex PCR. The data show under 300,000 clones, approximately 61% seen once. Study-level findings and limits: Sequence data from scalp samples additionally include resident alphabeta T cells of normal skin. Researchers reported that TCR sharing among patients proved less clear than in mice, possibly HLA-linked.

The TCR sequence derives from a human donor with alopecia areata. The sequencing used CD4+ T cells sorted from blood, collected at week 0. The chain uses TRBV5-6 and TRBJ2-6; D is unresolved. In DNA form, the CDR3 reads TGTGCCAGCAGCTTACGTAGCTCTGGGGCCAACGTCCTGACTTTC. Translation gives CASSLRSSGANVLTF.